The 7 T cell receptor beta chains reported below all come from one sample, sequenced in a study of T-cell reconstitution after alpha-beta-depleted transplantation in children. Unique molecular identifiers were used to barcode this TCRbeta library. TCRdb reprocessed the PCR reads via MiXCR and lists one record per CDR3 protein. This table holds 130,000 to 150,000 distinct CDR3 sequences, roughly 9% found once. The specimen comprised PBMCs, mostly from graft donor cells, sampled 180 days after TCRalphabeta/CD19-depleted stem cell transplant. Every receptor here comes from a female patient aged 2 to 10 who had a stem cell transplant for congenital amegakaryocytic thrombocytopenia, so the T cells may come from the graft donor.

This clonotype appeared many times. V is TRBV20-1 and J is TRBJ1-2, with 9 nucleotides matching TRBD1. Germline trimming cut 5 bases from V and 8 bases from J; bases unmatched to any gene: 9. Germline V gene data show CDR1 as DFQATT and CDR2 as SNEGSKA (reference sequence). The CDR3 has 13 residues. CDR3 protein: CSALPTGGYGYTF. The CDR3 DNA is TGCAGTGCTCTCCCGACAGGGGGGTACGGCTACACCTTC.

This clonotype was observed at least ten times. This chain connects TRBV12-3 or TRBV12-4 to TRBJ2-1, with D possibly matching TRBD2 (5 bases). The CDR3 runs to 15 residues. V was pared by 7 bases and J by 0 bases, with 13 bases between. CDR3 in DNA: TGTGCCAGCAAAGAGCGGTCGAGCTCCTACAATGAGCAGTTCTTC. This codes for CASKERSSSYNEQFF.

The sample holds many counts of this clonotype. V and J are TRBV12-3 or TRBV12-4 and TRBJ1-2; D is ambiguous. The CDR3 length is 11 residues. V shed 6 bases and J shed 8 bases, with 10 bases lying between them. The CDR3 loop is CASSDTSGYTF. The CDR3 nucleotides read TGTGCCAGCAGCGATACATCCGGCTACACCTTC.

The chain recombines TRBV29-1 with TRBJ1-5; D gene ambiguous. The V gene's germline CDR1 is SQVTM and CDR2 ANQGSEA. The length of the CDR3 is 12 residues. Between the trimmed V and J ends, which lost 6 bases and 3 bases, there was a span of 9 bases. CDR3 bases: TGCAGCGTCGGCAGCTTCAATCAGCCCCAGCATTTT. Translating gives CSVGSFNQPQHF.

In its sample, this clonotype was seen many times. This chain connects TRBV12-3 or TRBV12-4 to TRBJ1-5; the D is unclear. The CDR3 is 13 residues long. The ends were cut back, 1 base at V and 1 base at J, with 2 bases in the middle. Here the CDR3 reads CASSLESNQPQHF. The CDR3 DNA reads TGTGCCAGCAGTTTAGAGAGCAATCAGCCCCAGCATTTT.

Only a few counts were recorded for this clonotype. The rearrangement joins TRBV12-3 or TRBV12-4 to TRBJ2-1, with D unclear. The CDR3 runs to 14 residues. V shed 3 bases and J shed 6 bases, with 12 bases lying between them. The CDR3 is CASSLGRQVNEQFF. DNA for the CDR3: TGTGCCAGCAGTTTGGGCAGGCAGGTCAATGAGCAGTTCTTC.

In this sample, this clonotype turned up many times. The chain employs TRBV4-1 and TRBJ2-3; D tentatively reads TRBD1 or TRBD2 (6 bases each). The CDR3 runs 16 residues. Germline CDR1 MGHRA, CDR2 YSYEKL. With 4 bases removed from V and 0 bases from J, the gap between germline ends came to 14 bases. CDR3 protein: CASSLGGGTSTDTQYF. CDR3 bases: TGCGCCAGCAGCCTTGGGGGCGGGACTAGCACAGATACGCAGTATTTT.